This TCR beta chain was obtained from a study of T cell changes during pregnancy in multiple sclerosis. Generated by immunoSEQ multiplex PCR, the TCRdb table keeps only in-frame clones and is missing some. The sample shows about 51,000 clones, around 94% of them seen only once. The receptor's source is a female donor with multiple sclerosis, enrolled in a pregnancy study. Sequencing used CD4+ T cells from peripheral blood mononuclear cells, obtained in the second trimester of pregnancy.

The CDR3 loop reads CASSYSGPQGSFF. The CDR3 DNA reads as TGTGCCAGCAGTTACTCGGGTCCGCAGGGCAGTTTCTTC. This chain links TRBV6-6 with TRBJ2-1; tentatively, D is TRBD1 (5 bases). There are 13 residues in the CDR3. Germline lookup yields CDR1 MNHNY and CDR2 SVGAGI (reference sequence). Trimming pared 0 bases from V and 16 bases from J, leaving 16 bases between.